Shown below are 21 T cell receptor beta chains from a single sample sequenced in a study of shared T cell receptors in the human thymus. Clones were read by immunoSEQ multiplex PCR, and TCRdb kept only the in-frame ones, dropping some. Of 55,000 to 80,000 clones listed, 90% to 95% are singletons. Specimen: thymocytes. Receptors were obtained from a human donor.

The J gene is TRBJ2-3, the V gene TRBV28; tentative D call: TRBD1 (6 bases). Germline V lookup: CDR1 MDHEN, CDR2 SYDVKM. The V and J ends lost 3 bases and 2 bases respectively, with 15 bases between them. The CDR3 totals 16 residues. The CDR3 nucleotides read TGTGCCAGCAGTTTTTCCGGGACACCGATCACAGATACGCAGTATTTT. Its protein is CASSFSGTPITDTQYF.

The rearrangement uses TRBV11-2 and TRBJ1-2; 8 nucleotides match TRBD1. The CDR3 is made up of 19 amino acids. Trimming cost V 4 bases and J 1 base; bases outside gene matches: 17. In germline, CDR1 is SGHAT, CDR2 FQNNGV. The CDR3 nucleotides read TGTGCCAGCAGCTCGGAGGGCTGGGACAGGCCCATTTTTAACTATGGCTACACCTTC. It yields the protein CASSSEGWDRPIFNYGYTF.

The chain employs TRBV7-2 and TRBJ1-2; no reliable D call. The V gene lost 0 bases and the J gene lost 2 bases, with 4 bases spanning the gap. This CDR3 spans 13 amino acids. The V gene's germline CDR1 is SGHTA and CDR2 FQGNSA. CDR3: CASSLARNYGYTF. The CDR3 DNA reads TGTGCCAGCAGCTTAGCACGGAACTATGGCTACACCTTC.

The rearrangement joins TRBV4-3 to TRBJ2-4, with TRBD1 identical over 9 bases. Trimming took 0 bases from V and 2 from J; bases not matched to a gene: 14. The CDR3 runs 20 residues. Germline CDR1 reads LGHNA; CDR2 reads YSLEER. Written as DNA, the CDR3 is TGCGCCAGCAGCCAAGATTATAGGGGGACAGGGTCAGGATCCAAAAACATTCAGTACTTC. Its protein is CASSQDYRGTGSGSKNIQYF.

V and J are TRBV5-3 and TRBJ2-7; D is perhaps TRBD1 (6 bases). TRBV5-3 is reported as an ORF; its role is uncertain. The CDR3 length is 14 residues. V was clipped by 0 bases and J by 4 bases, with 11 bases between them. CDR3 in amino acids: CARSLEGDQYEQYF. CDR3 bases: TGTGCCAGAAGCTTGGAGGGGGACCAATACGAGCAGTACTTC.

J is TRBJ1-2 and V is TRBV4-3; a weak D match, TRBD1 (5 bases). In germline, CDR1 is LGHNA, CDR2 YSLEER. V shed 0 bases and J shed 4 bases, with 9 bases lying between them. The CDR3 covers 14 residues. CDR3 protein: CASSQDRDSYGYTF. CDR3 DNA sequence: TGCGCCAGCAGCCAAGACAGGGATTCCTATGGCTACACCTTC.

The chain employs TRBV11-2 and TRBJ2-1; maybe TRBD2 (5 bases). Trimming removed 5 bases from V and 5 bases from J, with 19 bases in between. Germline loops: CDR1 SGHAT, CDR2 FQNNGV. The CDR3 covers 16 residues. The CDR3 is CASSTLEVGPDNEQFF. The CDR3 bases are TGTGCCAGCAGCACACTAGAAGTAGGGCCAGACAATGAGCAGTTCTTC.

V is TRBV27 and J is TRBJ1-1, with TRBD1 as a possible D gene (6 bases). V was trimmed by 6 bases and J by 3 bases, leaving 26 bases between them. The germline gives CDR1 MNHEY, CDR2 SMNVEV (reference sequence). CDR3 length equals 18 residues. The chain's CDR3 is CASRGEPVQGLLDTEAFF. The CDR3 nucleotides are TGTGCCAGCAGAGGGGAACCGGTACAGGGCTTATTGGACACTGAAGCTTTCTTT.

The chain links TRBV19 to TRBJ2-7; tentative D call: TRBD1 (5 bases). The V gene's germline CDR1 is LNHDA and CDR2 SQIVND (reference sequence). This CDR3 contains 12 residues. Trimming pared 7 bases from V and 5 bases from J, leaving 12 bases between. The DNA of the CDR3 is TGTGCCAGTATTAGCCAGGGCCACGAGCAGTACTTC. Protein sequence: CASISQGHEQYF.

The rearrangement joins TRBV9 to TRBJ2-7; tentative D call: TRBD1 (5 bases). The CDR3 is 13 residues long. The V end lost 4 bases, the J end lost 10 bases, and 18 bases lay between the germline ends. Germline V CDR1 and CDR2: SGDLS, YYNGEE. CDR3 nucleotide sequence: TGTGCCAGCAGCCCGAACCCAGGGTTCCCCCAGTACTTC. It translates to CASSPNPGFPQYF. The full variable domain, completed using reference TRBV9 and TRBJ2-7, is DSGVTQTPKHLITATGQRVTLRCSPRSGDLSVYWYQQSLDQGLQFLIQYYNGEERAKGNILERFSAQQFPDLHSELNLSSLELGDSALYFCASSPNPGFPQYFGPGTRLTVT.

The chain recombines TRBV11-3 with TRBJ2-3, with a possible D match to TRBD1 (6 bases). CDR1 is SGHNT, CDR2 YENEEA, per germline. The CDR3 length is 15 residues. With 3 bases removed from V and 8 bases from J, the gap between germline ends came to 18 bases. For the CDR3, the DNA is TGTGCCAGCAGCTTCCGGGACACCGAGCCCCCTACGCAGTATTTT. It yields the protein CASSFRDTEPPTQYF.

The chain has TRBV10-3 and TRBJ2-7; 7 nucleotides align to TRBD1. This CDR3 is 18 amino acids long. CDR1 is ENHRY, CDR2 SYGVKD, per germline. Trimming removed 1 base from V and 3 bases from J; junction bases left unmatched: 15. CDR3 sequence: CAISEFYPRDSDHYEQYF. The CDR3 DNA follows: TGTGCCATCAGTGAGTTCTACCCTCGGGACAGCGACCACTACGAGCAGTACTTC.

A single count supports this clone. The rearrangement links TRBV5-6 to TRBJ1-2; tentatively, D is TRBD1 (5 bases). CDR3 length: 15 residues. Deletions cut 4 bases from V and 8 bases from J, with 21 bases between. Germline V CDR1 and CDR2: SGHDT, YYEEEE. CDR3 protein: CASSPRSGTSGGYTF. DNA for the CDR3: TGTGCCAGCAGCCCGAGATCTGGGACCTCGGGAGGCTACACCTTC. The complete variable domain, with remaining parts taken from reference TRBV5-6 and TRBJ1-2, reads DAGVTQSPTHLIKTRGQQVTLRCSPKSGHDTVSWYQQALGQGPQFIFQYYEEEERQRGNFPDRFSGHQFPNYSSELNVNALLLGDSALYLCASSPRSGTSGGYTFGSGTRLTVV.

J is TRBJ2-7 and V is TRBV9; 7 nucleotides match TRBD1. The junction had 15 bases not matched to a gene; V was cut back by 4 bases and J by 2 bases. Germline CDR1 is SGDLS and CDR2 is YYNGEE. This CDR3 spans 17 amino acids. The CDR3 region is CASSPRSGTESPYEQYF. Written as DNA, the CDR3 is TGTGCCAGCAGCCCAAGATCGGGGACAGAAAGCCCCTACGAGCAGTACTTC.

The V gene is TRBV4-1, the J gene TRBJ2-7, with D unclear. V lost 2 bases and J lost 2, with 10 bases in between. The CDR3 loop spans 14 amino acids. Germline V gene sequence: CDR1 MGHRA, CDR2 YSYEKL. The CDR3 nucleotides read TGCGCCAGCAGCCAAACGGACGGACCCTACGAGCAGTACTTC. This codes for CASSQTDGPYEQYF.

The gene calls are TRBV7-4 and TRBJ1-6; D is possibly TRBD1 (6 bases). This CDR3 contains 17 residues. Between the trimmed V and J ends, which lost 5 bases and 5 bases, there was a span of 19 bases. The germline V gene has CDR1 SGHVT and CDR2 SQSDAQ. The CDR3 region has the DNA TGTGCCAGCAGCGGATTCACAGGGAACCCTAATAATTCACCCCTCCACTTT. It translates to CASSGFTGNPNNSPLHF.

The chain couples TRBV9 to TRBJ2-5; 8 bases fit TRBD1. The CDR3 contains 12 residues. CDR1 SGDLS and CDR2 YYNGEE come from the germline V gene. Unmatched junction bases numbered 0, after V lost 3 bases and J lost 5 bases. The CDR3, as DNA: TGTGCCAGCAGCGACAGGGGGGAGACCCAGTACTTC. It specifies CASSDRGETQYF. The whole variable domain, remainder taken from reference TRBV9 and TRBJ2-5, is DSGVTQTPKHLITATGQRVTLRCSPRSGDLSVYWYQQSLDQGLQFLIQYYNGEERAKGNILERFSAQQFPDLHSELNLSSLELGDSALYFCASSDRGETQYFGPGTRLLVL.

V and J are TRBV6-1 and TRBJ2-6, with a possible D match to TRBD1 (6 bases). Germline V gene lookup returns CDR1 MNHNS and CDR2 SASEGT. The CDR3 is made up of 18 amino acids. Trimming left V 4 bases short and J 0 bases short, with 16 bases between. CDR3 region: CASSVTGSIDSGANVLTF. In DNA, the CDR3 is TGTGCCAGCAGTGTAACAGGGAGTATCGACTCTGGGGCCAACGTCCTGACTTTC.

This chain links TRBV18 with TRBJ1-2; a possible D gene is TRBD1 (5 bases). The CDR3 spans 13 residues. In germline, CDR1 is KGHSH, CDR2 LQKENI. V lost 2 bases and J lost 7, with 11 bases in between. The CDR3 here is CASSPTGLSGYTF. For the CDR3, the DNA is TGTGCCAGCTCACCAACGGGACTGTCTGGCTACACCTTC.

This clone has a single count. The chain has TRBV18 and TRBJ2-7; TRBD2 is a possible D gene (6 bases). Trimming removed 3 bases at V and 6 bases at J, with 12 bases between. In germline, CDR1 is KGHSH, CDR2 LQKENI. The CDR3 sequence is 13 residues long. CDR3 sequence (DNA): TGTGCCAGCTCACCGACGTGGGGAGGCGAGCAGTACTTC. It is translated as CASSPTWGGEQYF.

The V and J genes are TRBV28 and TRBJ1-2; the match to TRBD1 covers 8 bases. The CDR3 has 13 amino acids. V lost 6 bases, J lost 8 bases, and 8 bases stayed unmatched. Germline CDR1 reads MDHEN; CDR2 reads SYDVKM. The CDR3 DNA reads TGTGCCAGCAGACCCGGGACAGGCTGGGGCTACACCTTC. As protein: CASRPGTGWGYTF.